A selection of T cell receptor beta chains follows, all from one sample in a study of blood T cell repertoires in COVID-19. Profiled with immunoSEQ multiplex PCR; TCRdb holds only in-frame clones, not every one. The table shows about 150,000 clones, with 80% to 85% occurring only once. Sequences were obtained from peripheral blood. The receptors stem from a woman aged 60-70 years with acute or convalescent COVID-19. CDR3s include the opening cysteine and the closing phenylalanine or tryptophan. Fields, in order: CDR3 protein, J gene, V gene, clone size. Where a row states a size, it is once, few, many or the class of an expanded clone; other rows omit it.

CDR3aa: CASSIVSGGPSTDTQYF; j_gene: TRBJ2-3; v_gene: TRBV19; abundance: NA
CDR3aa: CASSLDRGLAGAPNEQFF; j_gene: TRBJ2-1; v_gene: TRBV11-2; abundance: once
CDR3aa: CASSLAGTYNEQFF; j_gene: TRBJ2-1; v_gene: TRBV5-1; abundance: NA
CDR3aa: CASSPQLDRDATEAFF; j_gene: TRBJ1-1; v_gene: TRBV9; abundance: NA
CDR3aa: CASSHIAGGQETQYF; j_gene: TRBJ2-5; v_gene: TRBV6-6; abundance: NA
CDR3aa: CASRRTSGVMADTQYF; j_gene: TRBJ2-3; v_gene: TRBV2; abundance: NA
CDR3aa: CASSPGQGLKETQYF; j_gene: TRBJ2-5; v_gene: TRBV6-5; abundance: NA
CDR3aa: CASSLGGPSTDTQYF; j_gene: TRBJ2-3; v_gene: TRBV5-4; abundance: NA
CDR3aa: CASSLSKGAGQETQYF; j_gene: TRBJ2-5; v_gene: TRBV5-1; abundance: once
CDR3aa: CASSVDEEKLFF; j_gene: TRBJ1-4; v_gene: TRBV9; abundance: NA
CDR3aa: CASSLSGGRGYTF; j_gene: TRBJ1-2; v_gene: TRBV5-8; abundance: NA
CDR3aa: CASSLEGGKVYEQYF; j_gene: TRBJ2-7; v_gene: TRBV7-6; abundance: once
CDR3aa: CASSLGTGREKLFF; j_gene: TRBJ1-4; v_gene: TRBV7-6; abundance: NA